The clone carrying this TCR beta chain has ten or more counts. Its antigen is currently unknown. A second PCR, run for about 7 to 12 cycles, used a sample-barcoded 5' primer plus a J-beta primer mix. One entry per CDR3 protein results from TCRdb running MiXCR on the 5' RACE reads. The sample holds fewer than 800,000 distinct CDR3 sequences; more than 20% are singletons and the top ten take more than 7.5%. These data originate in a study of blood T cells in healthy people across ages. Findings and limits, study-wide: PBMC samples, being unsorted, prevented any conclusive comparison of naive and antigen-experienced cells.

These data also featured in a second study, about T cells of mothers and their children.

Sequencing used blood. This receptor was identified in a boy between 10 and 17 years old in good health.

In nucleotides, the CDR3 is TGTGCCAGCAGTTTACAGGGGGGCTATGGCTACACCTTC. Protein: CASSLQGGYGYTF. V is TRBV27 and J is TRBJ1-2; 7 bases align to TRBD1. The CDR3 is 13 residues long. The V and J ends lost 2 bases and 4 bases, in that order; junction bases with no gene match: 1. Germline CDR1 MNHEY, CDR2 SMNVEV (reference sequence).